One and the same sample provided the 8 T cell receptor beta chains below, sequenced in a study of OX40 agonist ivuxolimab in advanced cancers. TCRdb keeps only in-frame clones here, not all; method: immunoSEQ multiplex PCR. The sample yields some 31,000 clones, around four fifths seen once. The sample was CD4+ or CD8+ T cells sorted from blood, taken in a trial of the OX40 agonist ivuxolimab. The receptors were gathered from an adult with an advanced solid tumor such as melanoma, head and neck, liver or kidney cancer.

The V gene is TRBV19, the J gene TRBJ2-4; D is ambiguous. Germline loops: CDR1 LNHDA, CDR2 SQIVND (reference sequence). The CDR3 contains 15 residues. V lost 6 bases and J 3 bases, leaving 15 bases between the germline ends. The CDR3 coding sequence is TGTGCCAGTAGGGCAGCTCTTCTTGACAAAAACATTCAGTACTTC. It translates to CASRAALLDKNIQYF.

The genes are TRBV2 and TRBJ1-1; D is undetermined. Germline V gene sequence: CDR1 SNHLY, CDR2 FYNNEI. The CDR3 extends over 17 amino acids. V lost 2 bases, J lost 6 bases, and 22 bases lay in between. CDR3 DNA sequence: TGTGCCAGCAGTGAATTCCCCCGAGGTGGGGTAACGGCTGAAGCTTTCTTT. This translates into CASSEFPRGGVTAEAFF.

This sequence joins TRBV5-1 and TRBJ2-1; either TRBD1 or TRBD2 may fit D (5 bases each). The CDR3 length is 15 residues. Germline V gene data show CDR1 as SGHRS and CDR2 as YFSETQ. Trimming shortened V by 1 base and J by 4 bases, and 12 bases separated the two germline ends. CDR3 in DNA: TGCGCCAGCAGCTTGAGAGGGGATCTTTACAATGAGCAGTTCTTC. This sequence encodes CASSLRGDLYNEQFF.

V is TRBV6-1 and J is TRBJ1-2; 7 bases match TRBD1. This CDR3 has 13 amino acids. The trim removed 3 bases at V and 8 bases at J, leaving 6 bases unmatched. Germline CDR1 is MNHNS and CDR2 is SASEGT. The chain's CDR3 is CASSDRGAGGYTF. The CDR3 DNA is TGTGCCAGCAGTGACAGGGGGGCCGGGGGCTACACCTTC.

The chain is built from TRBV5-1 and TRBJ2-7, with D hard to call. Trimming took off 6 bases at V and 2 bases at J, with 15 bases between the two ends. CDR3 size: 14 residues. Germline CDR1 is SGHRS and CDR2 is YFSETQ. The CDR3 nucleotides are TGCGCCAGCATAACCGGAGAGCCCCCCTACGAGCAGTACTTC. Its translation is CASITGEPPYEQYF.

The V call is TRBV10-1, the J call TRBJ2-1; a possible D gene is TRBD2 (5 bases). Trimming pared 0 bases from V and 5 bases from J, leaving 17 bases between. The germline V gene has CDR1 WNHNN and CDR2 SYGVQD (reference sequence). The CDR3 extends over 17 amino acids. CDR3: CASSESGLSGRHNEQFF. CDR3 bases: TGCGCCAGCAGTGAGTCTGGTTTGTCTGGGAGACACAATGAGCAGTTCTTC.

The V call is TRBV5-6, the J call TRBJ2-2; 11 nucleotides align to TRBD2. V shed 4 bases and J 2 bases; nucleotides not matched to a gene: 4. In germline, CDR1 is SGHDT, CDR2 YYEEEE. The CDR3 is 16 residues long. The CDR3 region is CASSKLAGENTGELFF. The CDR3 DNA reads TGTGCCAGCAGCAAACTAGCGGGGGAAAACACCGGGGAGCTGTTTTTT.

The gene calls are TRBV6-6 and TRBJ2-5; D gene uncertain. The DNA end lines up better with TRBJ2-7; the J call may be wrong. From germline, CDR1 is MNHNY and CDR2 SVGAGI (reference sequence). The CDR3 contains 12 residues. CDR3 loop: CASRTVSYEQYF. The CDR3 region has the DNA TGTGCCAGCAGGACGGTCTCTTACGAGCAGTACTTC.